This record concerns one T cell receptor (beta chain) sequence. This CDR3 has 13 amino acids. Trimming removed 2 bases from V and 2 bases from J, with 6 bases in between. In germline, CDR1 is SEHNR, CDR2 FQNEAQ (reference sequence). This record belongs to a study of cytotoxic CD8 clonotypes in ibrutinib-treated CLL. Clones were sequenced by immunoSEQ multiplex PCR, and TCRdb holds only the in-frame ones, with some missing. The table shows 65,000 to 80,000 clones, with around four fifths occurring only once. This sample comprised PBMCs, obtained after 24 months of ibrutinib treatment. This sequence was found in a human donor with chronic lymphocytic leukemia. The chain is built from TRBV7-9 and TRBJ1-2, with a tentative D call TRBD1 (5 bases). In DNA, the CDR3 is TGTGCCAGCAGCTTACGGGGGAACTATGGCTACACCTTC. It is translated as CASSLRGNYGYTF.